This entry lists 21 T cell receptor beta chains sequenced from one sample in a study of human CD8 memory T cell subsets. By UMI-labeled 5' RACE, the TCR beta libraries were made. No DNA is given; TCRdb re-called the 5' RACE reads and lists each CDR3 protein once. In total, the table holds about 11,000 distinct CDR3 sequences. The sample consisted of CD8+ T cells from PBMCs. These receptors were obtained from a human donor in good health.

The CDR3 protein is CASSSSRRGATGELFF. J is TRBJ2-2 and V is TRBV12-3 or TRBV12-4. CDR3 size: 16 residues.

The chain has TRBV2 and TRBJ2-3; TCRdb's D gene call, TRBD2, goes unchecked for lack of DNA. CDR1 and CDR2 (germline): SNHLY, FYNNEI. The CDR3 is 15 amino acids. The CDR3 here is CASSEGWRGGDTQYF.

The J gene is TRBJ2-1, the V gene TRBV20-1; TCRdb reports TRBD2, a call that lacks DNA to check it against. The CDR3 has 15 amino acids. Germline V gene sequence: CDR1 DFQATT, CDR2 SNEGSKA (reference sequence). The chain's CDR3 is CSARDGERGTNEQFF.

This clonotype ranks as medium-sized in terms of frequency. The gene calls are TRBV29-1 and TRBJ2-7; TCRdb outputs TRBD1, but without DNA this stays unchecked. The CDR3 sequence is 16 residues long. Germline CDR1 is SQVTM and CDR2 is ANQGSEA. This CDR3 reads CSVVSPVGFTILEQYF.

This clonotype is classed as medium-sized (0.01 to 0.1%) by frequency. The chain is built from TRBV15 and TRBJ1-5; TCRdb reports TRBD1, a call that lacks DNA to check it against. The germline CDR1 and CDR2 sequences are LNHNV and YYDKDF (reference sequence). This CDR3 has 15 residues. CDR3 loop: CATSNDRGLWQPQHF.

The chain carries TRBV7-9 and TRBJ2-3. CDR1 is SEHNR, CDR2 FQNEAQ, per germline (reference sequence). The CDR3 totals 12 residues. The CDR3 loop reads CASSLIADTQYF.

J is TRBJ2-5 and V is TRBV28. CDR3 length equals 13 residues. Germline CDR1 reads MDHEN; CDR2 reads SYDVKM. CDR3 sequence reads: CASSPVGVETQYF.

The rearrangement joins TRBV15 to TRBJ2-2. The CDR3 is 17 residues long. The germline V gene has CDR1 LNHNV and CDR2 YYDKDF (reference sequence). CDR3: CATSRDLGEVNTGELFF.

This clonotype shows up as medium-sized by frequency. The chain couples TRBV28 to TRBJ2-3; as DNA is missing, the TRBD2 call by TCRdb cannot be tested. This CDR3 has 16 amino acids. Germline values: CDR1 MDHEN, CDR2 SYDVKM. This CDR3 is CASSLFGSAETDTQYF.

The gene calls are TRBV7-9 and TRBJ2-2; the TCRdb call, TRBD1, lacks DNA for checking. The CDR3 totals 15 residues. Germline assignment: CDR1 SEHNR and CDR2 FQNEAQ (reference sequence). The CDR3 reads CASSLAGGYTGELFF.

The J gene is TRBJ2-5, the V gene TRBV14. Germline CDR1 is SGHDN and CDR2 is FVKESK. CDR3 length equals 14 residues. The CDR3 reads CASSQVLGEETQYF.

V usage is TRBV27 and J usage is TRBJ1-2; without DNA, the TCRdb call of TRBD1 cannot be checked. The CDR3 has 13 residues. Germline CDR1 MNHEY, CDR2 SMNVEV (reference sequence). This chain's CDR3 is CASSSGQGYGYTF.

The chain links TRBV12-5 to TRBJ1-1. The CDR3 loop spans 14 amino acids. Per germline, CDR1 LGHNT and CDR2 FRNRAP. The CDR3: CASGPSWGYTEAFF.

V is TRBV7-2 and J is TRBJ2-7. Germline assignment: CDR1 SGHTA and CDR2 FQGNSA. CDR3 size: 14 residues. CDR3 in amino acids: CASSIDGSSYEQYF.

This clonotype is classed as medium-sized by frequency. The V call is TRBV11-2, the J call TRBJ2-2; TCRdb indicates TRBD1, and absent DNA this call remains unverified. The CDR3 spans 16 residues. Germline V gene sequence: CDR1 SGHAT, CDR2 FQNNGV. CDR3 amino acids: CASSGQTGGTAGELFF. The entire variable domain, with the rest obtained from reference TRBV11-2 and TRBJ2-2, is as follows: EAGVAQSPRYKIIEKRQSVAFWCNPISGHATLYWYQQILGQGPKLLIQFQNNGVVDDSQLPKDRFSAERLKGVDSTLKIQPAKLEDSAVYLCASSGQTGGTAGELFFGEGSRLTVL.

The chain uses TRBV2 and TRBJ1-1; the D call of TRBD1 rests on TCRdb alone, since no DNA is present to check it. Germline lookup yields CDR1 SNHLY and CDR2 FYNNEI. The CDR3 contains 14 residues. The CDR3 is CASSEGAGGTEAFF.

V and J are TRBV6-5 and TRBJ2-3; TCRdb lists TRBD1, though no DNA is available to test this call. The CDR3 is 15 residues long. Per the germline V gene, CDR1 is MNHEY and CDR2 is SVGAGI. The CDR3 loop reads CASSSTQGEIDTQYF.

The chain combines TRBV20-1 with TRBJ2-2. Germline V gene lookup returns CDR1 DFQATT and CDR2 SNEGSKA (reference sequence). This CDR3 contains 16 residues. The CDR3 loop reads CSARDALAGSYGELFF.

The gene calls are TRBV9 and TRBJ2-2. CDR1 is SGDLS and CDR2 is YYNGEE in the germline V gene. The CDR3 spans 13 residues. The CDR3 protein is CASSVIGTGELFF.

The chain combines TRBV28 with TRBJ1-1; TCRdb's D gene call, TRBD1, goes unchecked for lack of DNA. This CDR3 has 16 amino acids. CDR1 MDHEN and CDR2 SYDVKM come from the germline V gene. This CDR3 is CASSPTAGQINTEAFF.

The V and J genes are TRBV27 and TRBJ2-2. Germline CDR1 MNHEY, CDR2 SMNVEV (reference sequence). The CDR3 has 14 residues. The CDR3 loop reads CASSFSVNTGELFF.